The text below deals with one T cell receptor (beta chain). Its target is not known. The data were obtained in a study of cytomegalovirus exposure and HLA in healthy donors. Background on the study: Drawn from HLA-typed donors, 80 million to 95 million unique TCRs were held in an early data release. Study-wide results and caveats: In a later analysis, at a false discovery rate of 0.05, 15,000 to 20,000 TCR beta sequences were associated with HLA alleles. By a later analysis, the bulk of CMV-associated TCR beta chains appeared HLA-restricted.

The CDR3 is 15 amino acids. The ends lost 0 bases at V and 5 bases at J; junction bases unmatched: 6. CDR1 and CDR2 from the germline V gene are SGDLS and YYNGEE. In the PCR, 60 Vbeta and 13 Jbeta primers were used. Original processing methods: The count from a later analysis was 79 million or so unique TCR beta chains, 9.5 million to 11 million of them shared. The protocol was immunoSEQ multiplex PCR, while the TCRdb copy is restricted to in-frame clones and leaves out a portion. V and J calls and clone size are those listed in that table; D and trimming were worked out from the DNA. The sample includes about 190,000 clones, about 85% of them seen just once.

This TCR derives from a woman aged 50 to 65 in good health and CMV-seronegative. The rearrangement joins TRBV9 to TRBJ2-5; TRBD1 matches 8 bases. Sample: PBMCs. This chain's CDR3 is CASSVDRGTGETQYF. The CDR3 nucleotides are TGTGCCAGCAGCGTAGACAGGGGGACGGGGGAGACCCAGTACTTC.